Each of the 29 T cell receptor beta chains below was sequenced from the same sample in a study of T cell changes during pregnancy in multiple sclerosis. Sequenced by immunoSEQ multiplex PCR; TCRdb stores in-frame clones only, minus some. Seen here are tens of thousands of clones, about 84% observed once, and the top ten hold roughly 8.5%. The specimen was CD8+ T cells from peripheral blood mononuclear cells, collected after pregnancy. The origin of the receptors is a female donor with multiple sclerosis, enrolled in a pregnancy study.

The rearrangement joins TRBV10-3 to TRBJ1-1, with 7 bases aligning to TRBD1. Per the germline V gene, CDR1 is ENHRY and CDR2 is SYGVKD. The trim removed 5 bases at V and 3 bases at J, leaving 9 bases unmatched. CDR3 size: 15 residues. The CDR3 bases are TGTGCCATCAGTATGCAGGGGGAAGAAGACACTGAAGCTTTCTTT. This codes for CAISMQGEEDTEAFF.

V and J are TRBV29-1 and TRBJ1-2; D is perhaps TRBD1 (6 bases). Germline V gene data show CDR1 as SQVTM and CDR2 as ANQGSEA. This CDR3 contains 12 residues. The V and J ends lost 4 bases and 7 bases respectively, with 13 bases between them. CDR3 protein: CSVVTGSGGYTF. In nucleotides, the CDR3 is TGCAGCGTTGTAACAGGGTCGGGTGGCTACACCTTC.

V is TRBV13 and J is TRBJ2-7; no definite D call. Germline CDR1 PRHDT, CDR2 FYEKMQ (reference sequence). With 1 base removed from V and 3 bases from J, the gap between germline ends came to 7 bases. The CDR3 is 13 residues long. The CDR3: CASSLAVSYEQYF. CDR3 coding DNA: TGTGCCAGCAGCTTAGCGGTGAGCTACGAGCAGTACTTC.

V is TRBV6-5 and J is TRBJ2-3; 7 bases line up with TRBD1. The germline V gene has CDR1 MNHEY and CDR2 SVGAGI. Trimming cost V 11 bases and J 3 bases; bases outside gene matches: 5. The CDR3 length is 12 residues. The CDR3 nucleotides read TGTGCCGTGGGACAGCCTACAGATACGCAGTATTTT. Its protein is CAVGQPTDTQYF.

This rearrangement joins TRBV9 to TRBJ2-2, with TRBD2 matching over 8 bases. The germline V gene encodes CDR1 SGDLS and CDR2 YYNGEE. CDR3 length equals 15 residues. The ends lost 4 bases at V and 6 bases at J; junction bases unmatched: 8. Here the CDR3 DNA reads TGTGCCAGCAGCTCACCCCGGGGGGGTCCCGGGGAGCTGTTTTTT. Translating gives CASSSPRGGPGELFF.

V usage is TRBV4-1 and J usage is TRBJ2-5; TRBD2 agrees at 8 bases. The CDR3 has 16 residues. Germline assignment: CDR1 MGHRA and CDR2 YSYEKL. The ends lost 2 bases at V and 4 bases at J; junction bases unmatched: 9. CDR3 coding DNA: TGCGCCAGCAGCCAACAGCCCGGGGGGGGAGGAGAGACCCAGTACTTC. The encoded protein is CASSQQPGGGGETQYF.

This clone was seen just once. This chain joins TRBV30 and TRBJ2-7; the D is unclear. V was cut by 2 bases and J by 7 bases, with 9 bases left in between. The CDR3 extends over 11 amino acids. Germline lookup yields CDR1 GTSNPN and CDR2 SVGIG (reference sequence). CDR3 region: CAWSHNKEQYF. The CDR3 bases are TGTGCCTGGAGTCACAATAAGGAGCAGTACTTC.

The rearrangement uses TRBV28 and TRBJ2-3, with 11 bases identical to TRBD1. The V gene end was trimmed by 3 bases and the J gene end by 2 bases; junction bases not matched to a gene: 10. Germline CDR1 is MDHEN and CDR2 is SYDVKM. There are 18 residues in the CDR3. DNA of the CDR3: TGTGCCAGCAGTTTCCCCCCCCGGACAGGGGGCCCCACAGATACGCAGTATTTT. Encoded protein: CASSFPPRTGGPTDTQYF.

The genes are TRBV5-4 and TRBJ1-3; TRBD1 matches at 7 bases. This CDR3 contains 15 residues. The germline gives CDR1 SGHNT, CDR2 YYREEE (reference sequence). V was clipped by 2 bases and J by 2 bases; unmatched bases: 4. CDR3: CASSFVGGPGNTIYF. As DNA, the CDR3 is TGTGCCAGCAGCTTCGTAGGGGGCCCTGGAAACACCATATATTTT.

The count of this clone is one. The V gene is TRBV5-4, the J gene TRBJ1-1; D possibly corresponds to TRBD1 (6 bases). This CDR3 has 15 amino acids. CDR1 is SGHNT and CDR2 is YYREEE in the germline V gene (reference sequence). V gave up 4 bases and J gave up 4 bases, with 17 bases separating them. CDR3 sequence reads: CASSPRQVAVTEAFF. The CDR3 DNA is TGTGCCAGCAGCCCCCGACAGGTTGCGGTCACTGAAGCTTTCTTT. The variable domain in full, with the rest retrieved from reference TRBV5-4 and TRBJ1-1, is ETGVTQSPTHLIKTRGQQVTLRCSSQSGHNTVSWYQQALGQGPQFIFQYYREEENGRGNFPPRFSGLQFPNYSSELNVNALELDDSALYLCASSPRQVAVTEAFFGQGTRLTVV.

This clone was seen only a few times. The chain employs TRBV6-5 and TRBJ1-2, with a tentative D call TRBD1 (5 bases). The CDR3 sequence is 14 residues long. V gave up 2 bases and J gave up 7 bases, with 14 bases separating them. Germline assignment: CDR1 MNHEY and CDR2 SVGAGI. The CDR3 region has the DNA TGTGCCAGCAGTTACATAGGGGTATCAGGTGGCTACACCTTC. Translating gives CASSYIGVSGGYTF.

This chain connects TRBV28 to TRBJ2-2; D call uncertain. This CDR3 spans 13 amino acids. Deletions cut 2 bases from V and 5 bases from J, with 6 bases between. Per the germline V gene, CDR1 is MDHEN and CDR2 is SYDVKM. The CDR3 spells CASSLGWTGELFF. CDR3 bases: TGTGCCAGCAGTTTAGGCTGGACCGGGGAGCTGTTTTTT.

The chain has TRBV6-1 and TRBJ1-5, with D hard to call. Trimming took 2 bases from V and 9 from J, leaving 17 bases between them. This CDR3 spans 15 amino acids. Germline-derived CDR1 and CDR2 are MNHNS and SASEGT. The CDR3 here is CASSESSGSPRPQHF. The CDR3, as DNA: TGTGCCAGCAGTGAATCTTCCGGGTCCCCAAGGCCCCAGCATTTT.

The CDR3 region is CASGGQGAGELFF. CDR3 coding DNA: TGTGCCAGCGGAGGACAGGGCGCCGGGGAGCTGTTTTTT. The chain couples TRBV7-9 to TRBJ2-2; 8 bases line up with TRBD1. The ends lost 8 bases at V and 6 bases at J; junction bases unmatched: 5. Germline CDR1 is SEHNR and CDR2 is FQNEAQ (reference sequence). This CDR3 has 13 residues.

This clone was seen just once. The chain carries TRBV4-2 and TRBJ2-3, with 8 bases identical to TRBD2. The CDR3 runs to 16 residues. V trimming: 0 bases; J trimming: 8 bases; junction bases outside the gene matches: 10. Germline values: CDR1 LGHNA, CDR2 YNFKEQ. Here the CDR3 reads CASSQDGPGGAGTQYF. CDR3 nucleotides: TGTGCCAGCAGCCAAGATGGTCCCGGGGGGGCTGGTACGCAGTATTTT.

The rearrangement uses TRBV4-1 and TRBJ2-7, with D perhaps matching TRBD2 (7 bases). The germline V gene encodes CDR1 MGHRA and CDR2 YSYEKL. CDR3 length: 15 residues. Trimming shortened V by 3 bases and J by 2 bases, and 14 bases separated the two germline ends. The CDR3 DNA sequence: TGCGCCAGCAGCCACCGGGGGGCCATCACCTACGAGCAGTACTTC. This translates into CASSHRGAITYEQYF.

The chain recombines TRBV7-3 with TRBJ1-6; D possibly corresponds to TRBD1 (5 bases). Per germline, CDR1 SGHTA and CDR2 FQGTGA. V lost 5 bases, J lost 10 bases, and 15 bases lay in between. CDR3 length equals 14 residues. CDR3 residues: CASSDSTGGSPLHF. The CDR3 bases are TGTGCCAGCAGCGACTCCACGGGGGGATCACCCCTCCACTTT.

This rearrangement joins TRBV7-3 to TRBJ2-3; 9 nucleotides align to TRBD1. CDR3 length equals 14 residues. From germline, CDR1 is SGHTA and CDR2 FQGTGA. V trimming: 3 bases; J trimming: 3 bases; junction bases outside the gene matches: 1. In DNA, the CDR3 is TGTGCCAGCAGCTTGACAGGGGGGACAGATACGCAGTATTTT. Amino acids: CASSLTGGTDTQYF.

V gene TRBV19 combines with J gene TRBJ2-2, with D tentatively TRBD1 (5 bases). V was cut by 3 bases and J by 4 bases, with 9 bases left in between. Per the germline V gene, CDR1 is LNHDA and CDR2 is SQIVND (reference sequence). The CDR3 is 14 amino acids. The CDR3: CASSIRTGTGELFF. The DNA for the CDR3 is TGTGCCAGTAGTATTCGAACAGGCACCGGGGAGCTGTTTTTT.

CDR3 protein: CASSWPGQNSPLHF. The DNA for the CDR3 is TGTGCCAGCAGTTGGCCAGGGCAAAATTCACCCCTCCACTTT. The genes are TRBV27 and TRBJ1-6, with a weak D call TRBD1 (5 bases). CDR1 and CDR2 (germline): MNHEY, SMNVEV (reference sequence). This CDR3 has 14 residues. V was cut by 4 bases and J by 7 bases, with 11 bases left in between.

The chain couples TRBV30 to TRBJ1-2; the match to TRBD1 covers 12 bases. V was clipped by 0 bases and J by 5 bases; unmatched bases: 4. This CDR3 spans 15 amino acids. Germline values: CDR1 GTSNPN, CDR2 SVGIG (reference sequence). CDR3 nucleotides: TGTGCCTGGAGTGTACGGGACAGGGGGCAATATGGCTACACCTTC. Its translation: CAWSVRDRGQYGYTF. The complete variable domain, with remaining parts taken from reference TRBV30 and TRBJ1-2, reads SQTIHQWPATLVQPVGSPLSLECTVEGTSNPNLYWYRQAAGRGLQLLFYSVGIGQISSEVPQNLSASRPQDRQFILSSKKLLLSDSGFYLCAWSVRDRGQYGYTFGSGTRLTVV.

V gene TRBV30 combines with J gene TRBJ1-1; D might be TRBD1 (6 bases). Germline assignment: CDR1 GTSNPN and CDR2 SVGIG (reference sequence). The V end was cut by 3 bases, the J end by 7 bases, with 18 bases between. The CDR3 covers 14 residues. The CDR3, as DNA: TGTGCCTGGAGCCCCCTTCAGGACAGCATTGAAGCTTTCTTT. Translated: CAWSPLQDSIEAFF.

This clone was seen a handful of times. The V call is TRBV7-2, the J call TRBJ1-6; D ambiguous. V lost 5 bases to trimming and J lost 10 bases, with 15 bases between them. The germline V gene has CDR1 SGHTA and CDR2 FQGNSA. This CDR3 contains 14 residues. CDR3 in amino acids: CASSPVRFRSPLHF. DNA for the CDR3: TGTGCCAGCAGCCCCGTGCGGTTCCGGTCACCCCTCCACTTT. Drawing the rest from reference TRBV7-2 and TRBJ1-6, the complete variable domain is GAGVSQSPSNKVTEKGKDVELRCDPISGHTALYWYRQSLGQGLEFLIYFQGNSAPDKSGLPSDRFSAERTGGSVSTLTIQRTQQEDSAVYLCASSPVRFRSPLHFGNGTRLTVT.

The gene calls are TRBV7-3 and TRBJ1-1; 9 positions match TRBD1. V was pared by 2 bases and J by 8 bases, with 0 bases of the junction left unmatched. This CDR3 has 12 residues. Germline loops: CDR1 SGHTA, CDR2 FQGTGA. The CDR3 is CASSLGTGEAFF. CDR3 bases: TGTGCCAGCAGCTTAGGGACAGGGGAAGCTTTCTTT.

V and J are TRBV7-9 and TRBJ2-7, with D perhaps matching TRBD1 (6 bases). Trimming shortened V by 5 bases and J by 0 bases, and 17 bases separated the two germline ends. The CDR3 length is 16 residues. Germline loops: CDR1 SEHNR, CDR2 FQNEAQ (reference sequence). The CDR3 nucleotides read TGTGCCAGCAGCACCTGGACAGAACCAATCTCCTACGAGCAGTACTTC. Its translation: CASSTWTEPISYEQYF. Looking up the rest from reference TRBV7-9 and TRBJ2-7 gives the full variable domain: DTGVSQNPRHKITKRGQNVTFRCDPISEHNRLYWYRQTLGQGPEFLTYFQNEAQLEKSRLLSDRFSAERPKGSFSTLEIQRTEQGDSAMYLCASSTWTEPISYEQYFGPGTRLTVT.

V is TRBV27 and J is TRBJ2-7, with 7 bases lining up with TRBD1. This CDR3 region has 16 residues. Trimming took 0 bases from V and 0 from J; bases not matched to a gene: 5. Per germline, CDR1 MNHEY and CDR2 SMNVEV (reference sequence). CDR3 bases: TGTGCCAGCAGTTTATCGTCGGGGACAGTCTCCTACGAGCAGTACTTC. It translates to CASSLSSGTVSYEQYF.

The CDR3 sequence is CASSQGQSQPQHF. As DNA, the CDR3 is TGCGCCAGCAGCCAAGGACAGTCTCAGCCCCAGCATTTT. V and J are TRBV4-1 and TRBJ1-5, with D possibly TRBD1 on 5 matching bases. Germline values: CDR1 MGHRA, CDR2 YSYEKL. There are 13 residues in the CDR3. Trimming cost V 1 base and J 6 bases, with 7 bases left between them.

This rearrangement joins TRBV4-1 to TRBJ2-1, with 13 bases that match TRBD2. Germline CDR1 and CDR2: MGHRA and YSYEKL. There are 15 residues in the CDR3. Germline trimming cut 4 bases from V and 9 bases from J; bases unmatched to any gene: 6. CDR3 amino acids: CASSRSGLAGSEQFF. The CDR3 coding sequence is TGCGCCAGCAGCCGATCGGGACTAGCGGGGAGTGAGCAGTTCTTC.

The chain carries TRBV19 and TRBJ1-5; D ambiguous. The germline V gene has CDR1 LNHDA and CDR2 SQIVND (reference sequence). Trimming took off 5 bases at V and 9 bases at J, with 11 bases between the two ends. The CDR3 spans 12 residues. The CDR3 loop is CASSGDSWPQHF. CDR3 DNA sequence: TGTGCCAGTAGTGGTGACTCCTGGCCCCAGCATTTT.